This T cell receptor beta chain was captured in a study of preoperative IRX-2 immunotherapy in early breast cancer. Per germline, CDR1 MGHRA and CDR2 YSYEKL. This CDR3 is 17 amino acids long. V dropped 2 bases and J dropped 0; count of bases not matched to a gene: 5. Treatment given: preoperative locoregional IRX-2 cytokine immunotherapy. Samples came from a phase Ib trial of preoperative locoregional IRX-2 cytokine immunotherapy. The protocol was immunoSEQ multiplex PCR, while the TCRdb copy is restricted to in-frame clones and leaves out a portion. Of more than 25,000 clones detected, around 87% appear once; the ten largest clones hold around a tenth.

The sample here was taken from a patient treated with IRX-2 immunotherapy. This sequence joins TRBV4-1 and TRBJ1-1, with 11 nucleotides matching TRBD1. This sequence originates from a human donor with breast cancer. Written as DNA, the CDR3 is TGCGCCAGCAGCCAAAGGGGACAGGGGGTAATGAACACTGAAGCTTTCTTT. It specifies CASSQRGQGVMNTEAFF.